This T cell receptor (beta chain) was observed in a study of T cell repertoires in cytomegalovirus infection. Study overall: Indicated by public TCR beta signatures were CMV infection and matching HLA type.

About this clonotype: Its specificity is not known.

Overall study findings and caveats: Dominating the ex vivo response were TCR beta clonotypes that were CMV-specific and HLA-C-restricted.

The CDR3 extends over 16 amino acids. Per the germline V gene, CDR1 is MGHDK and CDR2 is SYGVNS. The V end lost 5 bases, the J end lost 6 bases, and 19 bases lay between the germline ends. MiXCR, run by TCRdb on the reads, gives a single entry per CDR3 protein. Of hundreds of thousands of distinct CDR3 sequences in the sample, approximately 24% are singletons; the top ten hold approximately 8.2%. The sequencing input was CD8+ T cells from PBMCs. The rearrangement uses TRBV25-1 and TRBJ2-2; D may be TRBD1 (7 bases). This TCR derives from a human donor in good health (CMV status not recorded). Some clones in this sample may be carry-over from other donors' samples. The CDR3 loop is CASSNRRGPMAGELFF. The CDR3 region has the DNA TGTGCCAGCAGTAACCGGAGGGGGCCCATGGCCGGGGAGCTGTTTTTT. The full variable domain, its missing parts supplied by reference TRBV25-1 and TRBJ2-2, is EADIYQTPRYLVIGTGKKITLECSQTMGHDKMYWYQQDPGMELHLIHYSYGVNSTEKGDLSSESTVSRIRTEHFPLTLESARPSHTSQYLCASSNRRGPMAGELFFGEGSRLTVL.